This T cell receptor (beta chain) was captured by sequencing in a study of cytomegalovirus exposure and HLA in healthy donors. Whole-study context: Genotyping of under 500 donors showed that approximately 83% belonged to the Caucasian-associated ancestry cluster. General study points: Relative to the approximately 700-donor mean, N-insertions were reportedly fewer in an Asian-associated ancestry cluster in a later analysis. HLA alleles were associated with around 17,000 TCR beta sequences in a later analysis at 0.05 false discovery rate.

A multiplex PCR was run with 60 Vbeta primers and 13 Jbeta primers. Using immunoSEQ multiplex PCR, the repertoire was profiled, and TCRdb retains in-frame clones only, with some absent. This sample yields roughly 160,000 clones, of which approximately 81% are seen a single time; 2% to 3% belongs to the top ten. Looked up from germline, CDR1 is SQVTM and CDR2 is ANQGSEA. Trimming removed 3 bases from V and 1 base from J; junction bases left unmatched: 6. The CDR3 length is 15 residues. Comments on this clone: What it binds is not known.

Sample: PBMCs. The chain links TRBV29-1 to TRBJ2-4; 7 bases match TRBD2. The sequence came from a female donor in good health and CMV-seronegative. The CDR3 DNA is TGCAGCGTTGAGTCGGGGAGGGGTGCCAAAAACATTCAGTACTTC. Protein sequence: CSVESGRGAKNIQYF.